What follows are 4 T cell receptor beta chains derived from one specimen sequenced in a study of regulatory T cells in long-lasting Graves disease (dated by TCRdb to the early 2020s). To prepare the library, multiplex PCR was applied. Sequencing relied on an Illumina HiSeq 4000. CDR3 regions were amplified by Arm-PCR with iRepertoire HTBI primers to construct TCR beta libraries. The raw public data were reprocessed by TCRdb itself: fastp quality trimming at Q25, MiXCR clonotype calling, in-frame beta chains only. Each CDR3 protein appears once, grouped with its most common genes and DNA. The sample table lists fewer than 450,000 distinct CDR3 sequences, around 20% of them with a count of one. Of the sample, approximately 28% is held by the ten largest clones. The time point tag for this specimen amounts to: persistent/refractory GD, antithyroid drugs over 5 years with positive TRAb. RNA was extracted from PBMCs in TRIzol for both TCR sequencing and RNA sequencing.

This specimen consisted of peripheral blood mononuclear cells (PBMCs), obtained when the disease was refractory, from a patient treated with antithyroid drugs. Every receptor here comes from a female donor with Graves disease.

The table lists this clonotype with many counts. V gene TRBV30 combines with J gene TRBJ2-6; D may match TRBD1 or TRBD2 (5 bases each). Germline V CDR1 and CDR2: GTSNPN, SVGIG (reference sequence). The V gene lost 2 bases and the J gene lost 4 bases, with 21 bases spanning the gap. The CDR3 extends over 18 amino acids. CDR3 bases: TGTGCCTGGAGTCATAAGCCGGGACGCTTCTCAGGGGCCAACGTCCTGACTTTC. As protein: CAWSHKPGRFSGANVLTF.

This clonotype has a count of ten or more. This chain uses TRBV2 with TRBJ1-2, with a weak D call TRBD1 (6 bases). This CDR3 spans 12 amino acids. Between the trimmed V and J ends, which lost 8 bases and 2 bases, there was a span of 9 bases. Germline V gene data show CDR1 as SNHLY and CDR2 as FYNNEI. The CDR3 sequence: CASRRGNYGYTF. Written as DNA, the CDR3 is TGTGCCAGCCGCAGGGGAAACTATGGCTACACCTTC.

This chain links TRBV20-1 with TRBJ1-5; 8 nucleotides agree with TRBD1. This CDR3 region has 15 residues. Germline V gene data show CDR1 as DFQATT and CDR2 as SNEGSKA (reference sequence). V gave up 5 bases and J gave up 1 base; unmatched junction bases: 7. CDR3 DNA: TGCAGTGCTCCAGGGGGCGGTGGAAGCAATCAGCCCCAGCATTTT. Translating gives CSAPGGGGSNQPQHF.

The J gene is TRBJ2-7, the V gene TRBV6-1; a weak D match, TRBD2 (6 bases). V lost 5 bases, J lost 1 base, and 18 bases lay in between. The CDR3 runs 16 residues. Germline V gives CDR1 MNHNS, CDR2 SASEGT. The CDR3 DNA sequence: TGTGCCAGCAGTAGGGGCCCTCGGGACTCATCCTACGAGCAGTACTTC. Protein product: CASSRGPRDSSYEQYF.